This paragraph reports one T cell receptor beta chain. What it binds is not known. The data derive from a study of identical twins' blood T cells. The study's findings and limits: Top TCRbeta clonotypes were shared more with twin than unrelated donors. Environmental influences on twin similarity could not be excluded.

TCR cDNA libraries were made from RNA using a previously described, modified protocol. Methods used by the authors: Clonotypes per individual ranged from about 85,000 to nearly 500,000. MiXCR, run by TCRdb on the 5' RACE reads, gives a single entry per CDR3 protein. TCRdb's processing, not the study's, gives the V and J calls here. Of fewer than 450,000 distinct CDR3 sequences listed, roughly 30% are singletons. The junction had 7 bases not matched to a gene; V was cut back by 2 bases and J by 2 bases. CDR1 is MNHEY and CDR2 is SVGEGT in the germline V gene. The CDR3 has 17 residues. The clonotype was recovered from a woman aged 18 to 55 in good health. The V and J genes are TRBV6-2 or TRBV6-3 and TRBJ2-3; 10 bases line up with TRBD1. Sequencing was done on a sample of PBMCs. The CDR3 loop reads CASSYLRTGGFTDTQYF. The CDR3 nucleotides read TGTGCCAGCAGTTACCTCCGGACAGGGGGATTCACAGATACGCAGTATTTT.